Each of the 3 T cell receptor beta chains below was sequenced from the same sample in a study of long-term antiretroviral therapy in people with HIV. Run at survey level, the immunoSEQ assay was version v3.0. Measured with immunoSEQ multiplex PCR; TCRdb has only the in-frame clones, and not every one. The table has about 25,000 clones, around four fifths seen once. Sample: unsorted PBMCs, taken 1.1 years before starting antiretroviral therapy. The origin of the receptors is a woman between 40 and 55 years old with HIV.

This clone was observed once. V gene TRBV5-6 combines with J gene TRBJ2-3; D is undetermined. V lost 2 bases and J lost 0, with 4 bases in between. Germline V gene lookup returns CDR1 SGHDT and CDR2 YYEEEE. The CDR3 sequence is 13 residues long. In DNA form, the CDR3 reads TGTGCCAGCAGCTTACGCAGCACAGATACGCAGTATTTT. Protein: CASSLRSTDTQYF.

The chain has TRBV30 and TRBJ1-5; TRBD1 is a possible D gene (6 bases). This CDR3 is 16 amino acids long. CDR1 and CDR2 (germline): GTSNPN, SVGIG (reference sequence). The ends were cut back, 4 bases at V and 0 bases at J, with 16 bases in the middle. CDR3 sequence (DNA): TGTGCCTGGAAACCCCGGGACAACTATAGCAATCAGCCCCAGCATTTT. It is translated as CAWKPRDNYSNQPQHF.

V gene TRBV5-1 combines with J gene TRBJ1-6; 7 bases fit TRBD1. The CDR3 spans 17 residues. The germline V gene encodes CDR1 SGHRS and CDR2 YFSETQ. V trimming: 2 bases; J trimming: 5 bases; junction bases outside the gene matches: 10. The CDR3 region has the DNA TGCGCCAGCAGCTTTGAGAGACAGGGTCTAAATAATTCACCCCTCCACTTT. Its protein product is CASSFERQGLNNSPLHF. Together with reference TRBV5-1 and TRBJ1-6, the CDR3 gives the full variable domain: KAGVTQTPRYLIKTRGQQVTLSCSPISGHRSVSWYQQTPGQGLQFLFEYFSETQRNKGNFPGRFSGRQFSNSRSEMNVSTLELGDSALYLCASSFERQGLNNSPLHFGNGTRLTVT.